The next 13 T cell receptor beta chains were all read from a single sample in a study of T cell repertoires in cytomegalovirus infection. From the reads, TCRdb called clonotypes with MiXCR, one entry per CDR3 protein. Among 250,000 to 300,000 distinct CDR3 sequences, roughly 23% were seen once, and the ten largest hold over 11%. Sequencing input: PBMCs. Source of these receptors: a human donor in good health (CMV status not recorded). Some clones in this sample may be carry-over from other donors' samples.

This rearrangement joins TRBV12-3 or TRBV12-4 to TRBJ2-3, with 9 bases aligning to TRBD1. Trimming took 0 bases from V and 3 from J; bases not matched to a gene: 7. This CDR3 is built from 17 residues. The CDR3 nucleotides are TGTGCCAGCAGTTTAGCGAGGGGACAGGGTTTTACAGATACGCAGTATTTT. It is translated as CASSLARGQGFTDTQYF.

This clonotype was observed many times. CDR3 loop: CASSQAVNSNQPQHF. The CDR3 nucleotides read TGTGCCAGCAGCCAGGCAGTGAATAGCAATCAGCCCCAGCATTTT. J is TRBJ1-5 and V is TRBV7-2; D is uncertain. Germline CDR1 reads SGHTA; CDR2 reads FQGNSA. The CDR3 runs 15 residues. Deletions cut 5 bases from V and 0 bases from J, with 11 bases between.

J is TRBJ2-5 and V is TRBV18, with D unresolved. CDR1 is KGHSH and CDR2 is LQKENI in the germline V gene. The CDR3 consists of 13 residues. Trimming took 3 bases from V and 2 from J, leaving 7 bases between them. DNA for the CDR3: TGTGCCAGCTCACCGATAACACAAGAGACCCAGTACTTC. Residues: CASSPITQETQYF.

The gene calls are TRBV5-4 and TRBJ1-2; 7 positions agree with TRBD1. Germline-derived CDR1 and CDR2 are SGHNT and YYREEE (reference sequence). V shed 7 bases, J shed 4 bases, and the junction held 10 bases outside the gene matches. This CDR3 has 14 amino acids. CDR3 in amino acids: CASVQTGSGYGYTF. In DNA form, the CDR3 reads TGTGCCAGCGTTCAGACAGGGTCGGGCTATGGCTACACCTTC.

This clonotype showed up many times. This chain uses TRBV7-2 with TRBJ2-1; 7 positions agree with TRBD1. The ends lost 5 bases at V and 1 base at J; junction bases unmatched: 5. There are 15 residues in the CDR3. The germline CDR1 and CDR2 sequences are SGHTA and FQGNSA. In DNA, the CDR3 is TGTGCCAGCAGCCCGGACAGGTCATCCTACAATGAGCAGTTCTTC. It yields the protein CASSPDRSSYNEQFF. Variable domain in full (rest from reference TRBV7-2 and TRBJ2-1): GAGVSQSPSNKVTEKGKDVELRCDPISGHTALYWYRQSLGQGLEFLIYFQGNSAPDKSGLPSDRFSAERTGGSVSTLTIQRTQQEDSAVYLCASSPDRSSYNEQFFGPGTRLTVL.

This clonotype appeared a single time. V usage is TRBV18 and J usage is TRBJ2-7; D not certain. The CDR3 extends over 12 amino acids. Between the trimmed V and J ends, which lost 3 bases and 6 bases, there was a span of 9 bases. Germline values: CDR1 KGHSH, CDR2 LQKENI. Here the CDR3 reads CASSPNHAEQYF. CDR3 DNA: TGTGCCAGCTCACCTAACCATGCCGAGCAGTACTTC.

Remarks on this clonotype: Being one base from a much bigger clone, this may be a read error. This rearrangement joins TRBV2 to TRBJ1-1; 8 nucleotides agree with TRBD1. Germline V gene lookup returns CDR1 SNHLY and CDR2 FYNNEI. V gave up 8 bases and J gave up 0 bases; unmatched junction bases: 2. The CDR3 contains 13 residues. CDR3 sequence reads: CASDRGMNTEAFF. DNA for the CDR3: TGTGCCAGCGACAGGGGCATGAACACTGAAGCTTTCTTT.

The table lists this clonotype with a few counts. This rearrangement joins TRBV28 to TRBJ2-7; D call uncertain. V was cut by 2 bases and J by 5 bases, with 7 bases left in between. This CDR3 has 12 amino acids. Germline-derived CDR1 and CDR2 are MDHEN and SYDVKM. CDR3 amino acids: CASSLPQDEQYF. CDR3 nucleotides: TGTGCCAGCAGTTTACCGCAGGACGAGCAGTACTTC.

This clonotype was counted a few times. The CDR3 protein is CAISVRDRRAYEQYF. Written as DNA, the CDR3 is TGTGCCATCAGCGTCCGGGACAGGAGGGCCTACGAGCAGTACTTC. The V and J genes are TRBV10-3 and TRBJ2-7, with 8 bases identical to TRBD1. The ends lost 6 bases at V and 2 bases at J; junction bases unmatched: 9. The germline CDR1 and CDR2 sequences are ENHRY and SYGVKD. CDR3 length equals 15 residues.

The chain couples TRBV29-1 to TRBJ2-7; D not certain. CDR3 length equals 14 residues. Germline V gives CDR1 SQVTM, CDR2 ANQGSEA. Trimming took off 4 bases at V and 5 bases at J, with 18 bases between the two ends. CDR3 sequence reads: CSVAGLLSVHEQYF. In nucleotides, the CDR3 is TGCAGCGTTGCAGGCCTACTTTCTGTCCACGAGCAGTACTTC.

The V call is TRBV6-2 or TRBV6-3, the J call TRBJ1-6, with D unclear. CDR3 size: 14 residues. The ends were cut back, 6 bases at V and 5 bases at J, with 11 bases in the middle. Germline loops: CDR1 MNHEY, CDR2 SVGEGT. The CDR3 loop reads CASSQRRDNSPLHF. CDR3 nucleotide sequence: TGTGCCAGCAGCCAAAGACGGGATAATTCACCCCTCCACTTT.

CDR3 DNA: TGTGCCAGCAGTTTAGGGACGACAGGCCGGAACACTGAAGCTTTCTTT. Amino acids: CASSLGTTGRNTEAFF. This chain connects TRBV28 to TRBJ1-1; TRBD1 is a possible D gene (6 bases). Trimming removed 2 bases at V and 1 base at J, with 14 bases between. Germline lookup yields CDR1 MDHEN and CDR2 SYDVKM. The CDR3 extends over 16 amino acids.

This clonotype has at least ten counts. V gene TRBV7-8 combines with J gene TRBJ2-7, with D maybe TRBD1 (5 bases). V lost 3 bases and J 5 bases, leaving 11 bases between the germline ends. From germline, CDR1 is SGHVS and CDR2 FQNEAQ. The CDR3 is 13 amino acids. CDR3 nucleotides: TGTGCCAGCAGCTTTACGTCAGGGAACGAGCAGTACTTC. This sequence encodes CASSFTSGNEQYF.